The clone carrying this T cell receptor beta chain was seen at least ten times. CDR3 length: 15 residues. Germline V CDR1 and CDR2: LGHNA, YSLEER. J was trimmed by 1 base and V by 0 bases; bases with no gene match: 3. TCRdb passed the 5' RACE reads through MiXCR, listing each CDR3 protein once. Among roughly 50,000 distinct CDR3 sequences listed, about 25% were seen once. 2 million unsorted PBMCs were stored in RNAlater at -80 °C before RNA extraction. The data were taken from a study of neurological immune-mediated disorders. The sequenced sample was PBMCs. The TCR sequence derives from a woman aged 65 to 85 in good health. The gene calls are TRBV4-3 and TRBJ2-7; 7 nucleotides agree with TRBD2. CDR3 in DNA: TGCGCCAGCAGCCAAGATCCGGGAGGTTCCTACGAGCAGTACTTC. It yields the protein CASSQDPGGSYEQYF.